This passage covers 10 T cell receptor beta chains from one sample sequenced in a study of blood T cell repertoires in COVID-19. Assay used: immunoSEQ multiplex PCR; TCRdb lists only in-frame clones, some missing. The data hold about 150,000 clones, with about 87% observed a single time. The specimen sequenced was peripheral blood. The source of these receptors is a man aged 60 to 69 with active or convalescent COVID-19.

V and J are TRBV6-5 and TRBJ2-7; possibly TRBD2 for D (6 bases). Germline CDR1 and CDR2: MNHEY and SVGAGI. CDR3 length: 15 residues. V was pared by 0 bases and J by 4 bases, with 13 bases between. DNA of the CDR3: TGTGCCAGCAGTTACTCGGCCGGGAGAAATTACGAGCAGTACTTC. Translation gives CASSYSAGRNYEQYF.

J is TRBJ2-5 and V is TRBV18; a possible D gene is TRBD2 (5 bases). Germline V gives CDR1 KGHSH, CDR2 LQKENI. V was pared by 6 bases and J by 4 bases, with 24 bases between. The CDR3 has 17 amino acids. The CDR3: CASSLTTLRGTGETQYF. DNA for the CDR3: TGTGCCAGCTCCCTAACCACCCTTCGGGGAACGGGAGAGACCCAGTACTTC.

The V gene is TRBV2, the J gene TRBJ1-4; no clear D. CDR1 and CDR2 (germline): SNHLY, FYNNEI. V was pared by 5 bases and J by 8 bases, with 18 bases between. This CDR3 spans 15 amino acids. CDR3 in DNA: TGTGCCAGCAGTCCTACAGTTCCCCACGCAGAAAAACTGTTTTTT. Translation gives CASSPTVPHAEKLFF.

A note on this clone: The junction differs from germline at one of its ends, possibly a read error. The CDR3 coding sequence is TGTGCTAGCAGCTTATCGGCTAGCGGGAGTGGGGAGCAGTTCTTC. Translation: CASSLSASGSGEQFF. The J gene is TRBJ2-1, the V gene TRBV7-7, with 10 bases lining up with TRBD2. Germline V gene sequence: CDR1 SSHAT, CDR2 FNYEAQ (reference sequence). CDR3 size: 15 residues.

This CDR3 is CASSVGVGGNVGGEKLFF. The CDR3 bases are TGTGCCAGCAGCGTAGGGGTGGGGGGAAATGTTGGTGGTGAAAAACTGTTTTTT. The chain has TRBV9 and TRBJ1-4; D may be TRBD1 (5 bases). The CDR3 spans 18 residues. The V and J ends lost 0 bases and 7 bases respectively, with 22 bases between them. Germline CDR1 is SGDLS and CDR2 is YYNGEE.

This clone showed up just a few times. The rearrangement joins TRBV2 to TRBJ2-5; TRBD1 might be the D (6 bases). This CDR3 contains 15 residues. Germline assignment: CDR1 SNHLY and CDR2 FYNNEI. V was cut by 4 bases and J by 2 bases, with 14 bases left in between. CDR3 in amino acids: CASSAQGQTQETQYF. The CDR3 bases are TGTGCCAGCAGTGCTCAAGGACAGACTCAAGAGACCCAGTACTTC.

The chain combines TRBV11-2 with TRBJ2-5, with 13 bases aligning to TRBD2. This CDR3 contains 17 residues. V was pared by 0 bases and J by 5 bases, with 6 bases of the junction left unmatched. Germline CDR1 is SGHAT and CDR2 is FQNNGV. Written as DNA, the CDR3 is TGTGCCAGCAGCTTAGAACTAGCGGGAGGGCCGGGGGAGACCCAGTACTTC. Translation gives CASSLELAGGPGETQYF.

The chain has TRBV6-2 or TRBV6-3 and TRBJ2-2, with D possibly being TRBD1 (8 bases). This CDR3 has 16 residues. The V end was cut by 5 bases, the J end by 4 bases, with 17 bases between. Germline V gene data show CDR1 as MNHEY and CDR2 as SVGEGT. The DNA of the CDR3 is TGTGCCAGCAGTGACGGGAGGACAGGGACCACCGGGGAGCTGTTTTTT. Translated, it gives CASSDGRTGTTGELFF.

CDR3 nucleotide sequence: TGCGCCAGCAGCCTAAGCGGGAAGAACACCGGGGAGCTGTTTTTT. This translates into CASSLSGKNTGELFF. This chain joins TRBV5-1 and TRBJ2-2; 7 bases map to TRBD2. CDR1 is SGHRS and CDR2 is YFSETQ in the germline V gene. This CDR3 comprises 15 residues. The V and J ends lost 4 bases and 1 base, in that order; junction bases with no gene match: 4.

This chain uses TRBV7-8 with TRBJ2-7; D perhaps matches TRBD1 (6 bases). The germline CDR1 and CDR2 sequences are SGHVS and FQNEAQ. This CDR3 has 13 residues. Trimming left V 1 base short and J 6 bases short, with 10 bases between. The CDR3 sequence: CASSLVRTVEQYF. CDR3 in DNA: TGTGCCAGCAGCTTAGTAAGGACAGTCGAGCAGTACTTC.